The 21 T cell receptor beta chains listed next were all sequenced from one sample in a study of blood T cell repertoires in COVID-19. The data were produced by immunoSEQ multiplex PCR, yet TCRdb's version contains in-frame clones alone and is incomplete. Among 61,000 or so clones listed, approximately 79% were seen once. Sequenced material: peripheral blood. These receptor sequences come from an older woman with acute or convalescent COVID-19.

V usage is TRBV13 and J usage is TRBJ2-2; D may be TRBD1 (5 bases). This CDR3 is built from 13 residues. Trimming stripped 11 bases from V and 1 base from J, with 11 bases between. Germline values: CDR1 PRHDT, CDR2 FYEKMQ (reference sequence). CDR3 residues: CAGHRRNTGELFF. DNA of the CDR3: TGTGCCGGACACAGGAGGAACACCGGGGAGCTGTTTTTT.

The J gene is TRBJ2-3, the V gene TRBV7-6, with a tentative D call TRBD2 (5 bases). V lost 5 bases and J 0 bases, leaving 12 bases between the germline ends. CDR1 and CDR2 (germline): SGHVS, FNYEAQ. The CDR3 is 15 amino acids. The CDR3 nucleotides read TGTGCCAGCAGCCCTACTACTAGTAGCACAGATACGCAGTATTTT. Translating gives CASSPTTSSTDTQYF.

Remarks on this clone: The sample has other DNA sequences that encode this CDR3 too. The rearrangement uses TRBV11-2 and TRBJ1-1; D gene unclear. The CDR3 runs 12 residues. The V gene's germline CDR1 is SGHAT and CDR2 FQNNGV. Trimming took off 1 base at V and 7 bases at J, with 7 bases between the two ends. CDR3 sequence reads: CASSLARFEAFF. CDR3 DNA: TGTGCCAGCAGCTTAGCCAGATTTGAAGCTTTCTTT.

The chain links TRBV5-8 to TRBJ1-1; weak D call: TRBD1 (5 bases). This CDR3 contains 13 residues. Germline CDR1 SGHTS, CDR2 YDEGEE. Trimming cost V 4 bases and J 1 base, with 8 bases left between them. DNA of the CDR3: TGTGCCAGCAGCGCCCAGGGGAACACTGAAGCTTTCTTT. It encodes CASSAQGNTEAFF.

The genes are TRBV10-3 and TRBJ2-1, with D maybe TRBD2 (5 bases). CDR3 length equals 17 residues. Trimming removed 5 bases at V and 3 bases at J, with 20 bases between. Looked up from germline, CDR1 is ENHRY and CDR2 is SYGVKD. The CDR3 DNA reads TGTGCCATCAGTCCGGGGAATTCGGGGATATACTACAATGAGCAGTTCTTC. Residues: CAISPGNSGIYYNEQFF.

J is TRBJ1-3 and V is TRBV28; 10 bases are a match to TRBD1. After removal of 4 bases from V and 0 bases from J, the junction contained 3 bases not matched to a gene. CDR1 MDHEN and CDR2 SYDVKM come from the germline V gene. The CDR3 has 16 amino acids. The CDR3 region is CASSSTGGPSGNTIYF. DNA of the CDR3: TGTGCCAGCAGTTCGACAGGGGGCCCCTCTGGAAACACCATATATTTT.

The V call is TRBV7-8, the J call TRBJ2-2, with 11 positions matching TRBD2. CDR3 length: 16 amino acids. V was pared by 5 bases and J by 6 bases, with 8 bases of the junction left unmatched. Germline CDR1 and CDR2: SGHVS and FQNEAQ. The CDR3 DNA sequence: TGTGCCAGCAGCCACCAAATAGCGGGGGGGCCCGGGGAGCTGTTTTTT. Protein sequence: CASSHQIAGGPGELFF.

The CDR3 sequence is CASSQDFATDTQYF. The CDR3 DNA sequence: TGTGCCAGCAGCCAGGACTTCGCCACAGATACGCAGTATTTT. This rearrangement joins TRBV2 to TRBJ2-3; tentatively, D is TRBD2 (5 bases). The CDR3 has 14 residues. Germline lookup yields CDR1 SNHLY and CDR2 FYNNEI. Trimming took off 6 bases at V and 2 bases at J, with 12 bases between the two ends. The full variable domain, its missing parts supplied by reference TRBV2 and TRBJ2-3, is EPEVTQTPSHQVTQMGQEVILRCVPISNHLYFYWYRQILGQKVEFLVSFYNNEISEKSEIFDDQFSVERPDGSNFTLKIRSTKLEDSAMYFCASSQDFATDTQYFGPGTRLTVL.

The J gene is TRBJ1-1, the V gene TRBV6-5; 8 bases match TRBD1. The CDR3 sequence is 15 residues long. Germline V gene sequence: CDR1 MNHEY, CDR2 SVGAGI. The V gene end was trimmed by 9 bases and the J gene end by 3 bases; junction bases not matched to a gene: 12. The CDR3 here is CASNTGGRGDTEAFF. For the CDR3, the DNA is TGTGCCAGTAATACAGGGGGGAGGGGGGACACTGAAGCTTTCTTT.

The chain couples TRBV19 to TRBJ2-2; 15 positions match TRBD2. This CDR3 spans 16 amino acids. The ends lost 6 bases at V and 6 bases at J; junction bases unmatched: 5. Germline loops: CDR1 LNHDA, CDR2 SQIVND (reference sequence). The CDR3 is CASRRTSGGAAGELFF. For the CDR3, the DNA is TGTGCCAGTAGAAGGACTAGCGGGGGGGCGGCCGGGGAGCTGTTTTTT.

The gene calls are TRBV11-3 and TRBJ1-6; a weak D match, TRBD1 (5 bases). The germline gives CDR1 SGHNT, CDR2 YENEEA. CDR3 length: 16 residues. V was trimmed by 0 bases and J by 8 bases, leaving 14 bases between them. The CDR3 loop is CASSLDLRGLDSPLHF. DNA for the CDR3: TGTGCCAGCAGCTTAGATCTTCGGGGGTTGGATTCACCCCTCCACTTT.

V usage is TRBV15 and J usage is TRBJ2-1; the match to TRBD1 covers 9 bases. Germline assignment: CDR1 LNHNV and CDR2 YYDKDF (reference sequence). V was clipped by 4 bases and J by 7 bases; unmatched bases: 11. The CDR3 consists of 16 residues. CDR3 residues: CATSIRDREVRNEQFF. The CDR3 DNA reads TGTGCCACCAGCATCCGGGACAGGGAGGTTAGGAATGAGCAGTTCTTC.

The CDR3 sequence is CASSYSRDSPLHF. CDR3 nucleotide sequence: TGTGCCAGCAGTTACTCGCGCGATTCACCCCTCCACTTT. This chain joins TRBV6-6 and TRBJ1-6, with D uncertain. This CDR3 is built from 13 residues. CDR1 and CDR2 from the germline V gene are MNHNY and SVGAGI (reference sequence). V gave up 0 bases and J gave up 8 bases, with 5 bases separating them.

This rearrangement joins TRBV18 to TRBJ2-1; maybe TRBD2 (6 bases). The V end lost 2 bases, the J end lost 10 bases, and 12 bases lay between the germline ends. Germline CDR1 KGHSH, CDR2 LQKENI. The CDR3 spans 13 residues. CDR3 DNA: TGTGCCAGCTCACCAAGCGGCAGCGGGGAGCAGTTCTTC. Amino acid sequence: CASSPSGSGEQFF.

The CDR3 sequence: CASSYSAGGPAEQYF. CDR3 nucleotides: TGTGCCAGCAGTTACTCGGCAGGGGGCCCCGCCGAGCAGTACTTC. The chain has TRBV6-6 and TRBJ2-7, with 8 nucleotides matching TRBD1. Germline V gene lookup returns CDR1 MNHNY and CDR2 SVGAGI (reference sequence). This CDR3 contains 15 residues. Germline trimming cut 0 bases from V and 6 bases from J; bases unmatched to any gene: 7.

J is TRBJ1-1 and V is TRBV6-2 or TRBV6-3; D possibly corresponds to TRBD1 (5 bases). V lost 6 bases, J lost 0 bases, and 11 bases lay in between. The CDR3 runs to 14 residues. Germline V CDR1 and CDR2: MNHEY, SVGEGT. The CDR3 DNA follows: TGTGCCAGCAGCAGAACAGGTATGAACACTGAAGCTTTCTTT. Residues: CASSRTGMNTEAFF.

The V call is TRBV3-1 (or the pseudogene TRBV3-2), the J call TRBJ1-3, with TRBD1 identical over 8 bases. V was clipped by 3 bases and J by 4 bases; unmatched bases: 8. Germline values: CDR1 LGHDT, CDR2 YNNKEL (reference sequence). This CDR3 contains 16 residues. This chain's CDR3 is CASSHTQGAGGNTIYF. The CDR3 nucleotides read TGTGCCAGCAGCCATACCCAGGGGGCGGGAGGAAACACCATATATTTT.

The chain uses TRBV7-8 and TRBJ1-6; 7 nucleotides line up with TRBD1. This CDR3 comprises 15 residues. The junction had 3 bases not matched to a gene; V was cut back by 0 bases and J by 7 bases. CDR1 is SGHVS and CDR2 is FQNEAQ in the germline V gene. DNA for the CDR3: TGTGCCAGCAGCTTAGCCCCACAGGGGAATTCACCCCTCCACTTT. This gives the protein CASSLAPQGNSPLHF.

This chain connects TRBV5-4 to TRBJ2-7; perhaps TRBD2 as D (6 bases). Germline V gene data show CDR1 as SGHNT and CDR2 as YYREEE (reference sequence). V was clipped by 0 bases and J by 3 bases, with 16 bases between them. The CDR3 covers 16 residues. The CDR3: CASSLGGQRGGYEQYF. Here the CDR3 DNA reads TGTGCCAGCAGCTTGGGGGGCCAAAGGGGAGGCTACGAGCAGTACTTC.

This chain joins TRBV6-5 and TRBJ1-2; a possible D gene is TRBD1 (6 bases). In germline, CDR1 is MNHEY, CDR2 SVGAGI. The CDR3 length is 15 residues. Trimming pared 0 bases from V and 7 bases from J, leaving 15 bases between. CDR3 DNA sequence: TGTGCCAGCAGTTACTCGTTGGGACATACAGTTGGCTACACCTTC. Translation gives CASSYSLGHTVGYTF.

This clone was detected only a few times. The chain is built from TRBV7-9 and TRBJ2-5; D unclear. This CDR3 has 14 amino acids. V lost 3 bases and J 0 bases, leaving 8 bases between the germline ends. Germline lookup yields CDR1 SEHNR and CDR2 FQNEAQ (reference sequence). The CDR3 DNA sequence: TGTGCCAGCAGCTTCCCTCCGTACCAAGAGACCCAGTACTTC. Residues: CASSFPPYQETQYF.